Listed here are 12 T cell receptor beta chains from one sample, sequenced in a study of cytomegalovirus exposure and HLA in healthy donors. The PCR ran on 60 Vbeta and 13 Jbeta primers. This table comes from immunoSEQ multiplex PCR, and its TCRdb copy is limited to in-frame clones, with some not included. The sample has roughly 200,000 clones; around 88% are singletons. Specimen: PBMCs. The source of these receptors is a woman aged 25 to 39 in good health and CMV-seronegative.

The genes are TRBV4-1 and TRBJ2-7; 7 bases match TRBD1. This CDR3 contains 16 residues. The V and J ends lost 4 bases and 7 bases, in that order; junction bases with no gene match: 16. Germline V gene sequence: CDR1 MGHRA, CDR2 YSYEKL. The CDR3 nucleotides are TGCGCCAGCAGCCTTACGACAGGGATAGTAGGAGGAGAGCAGTACTTC. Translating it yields CASSLTTGIVGGEQYF.

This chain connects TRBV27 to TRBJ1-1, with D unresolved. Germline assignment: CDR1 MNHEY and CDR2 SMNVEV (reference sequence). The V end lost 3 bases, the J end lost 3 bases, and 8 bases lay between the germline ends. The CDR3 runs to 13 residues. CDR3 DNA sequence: TGTGCCAGCAGTTTTTTGGGCGACACTGAAGCTTTCTTT. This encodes CASSFLGDTEAFF.

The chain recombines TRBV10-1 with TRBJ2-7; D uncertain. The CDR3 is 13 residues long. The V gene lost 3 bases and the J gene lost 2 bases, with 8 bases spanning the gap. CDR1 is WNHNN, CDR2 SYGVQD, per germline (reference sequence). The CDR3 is CASSDPDTYEQYF. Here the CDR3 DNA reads TGCGCCAGCAGTGATCCCGACACCTACGAGCAGTACTTC.

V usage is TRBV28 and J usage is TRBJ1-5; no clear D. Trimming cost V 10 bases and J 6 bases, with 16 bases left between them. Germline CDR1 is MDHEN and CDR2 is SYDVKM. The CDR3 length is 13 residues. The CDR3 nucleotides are TGTGCCACGAGCGGGATAAACATTCAGCCCCAGCATTTT. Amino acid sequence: CATSGINIQPQHF.

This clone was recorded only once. CDR3 protein: CASSEFPSSSYEQYF. The CDR3 coding sequence is TGTGCCAGCAGTGAATTCCCGTCTAGCTCCTACGAGCAGTACTTC. The chain recombines TRBV6-1 with TRBJ2-7, with D unclear. Trimming pared 2 bases from V and 0 bases from J, leaving 11 bases between. This CDR3 has 15 amino acids. Germline assignment: CDR1 MNHNS and CDR2 SASEGT.

The CDR3 bases are TGCAGCGTCCTGGCCAGGGGGCGGGCGGAGATGAACACTGAAGCTTTCTTT. Translation: CSVLARGRAEMNTEAFF. The J gene is TRBJ1-1, the V gene TRBV29-1; TRBD1 matches at 8 bases. Germline V gene lookup returns CDR1 SQVTM and CDR2 ANQGSEA. The junction had 15 bases not matched to a gene; V was cut back by 6 bases and J by 0 bases. The CDR3 length is 17 residues.

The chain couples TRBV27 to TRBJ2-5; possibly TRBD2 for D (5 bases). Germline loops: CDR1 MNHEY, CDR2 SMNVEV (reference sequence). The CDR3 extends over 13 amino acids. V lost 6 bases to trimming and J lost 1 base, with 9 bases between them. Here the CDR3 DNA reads TGTGCCAGCAGCCATAGCGCCCAAGAGACCCAGTACTTC. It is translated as CASSHSAQETQYF.

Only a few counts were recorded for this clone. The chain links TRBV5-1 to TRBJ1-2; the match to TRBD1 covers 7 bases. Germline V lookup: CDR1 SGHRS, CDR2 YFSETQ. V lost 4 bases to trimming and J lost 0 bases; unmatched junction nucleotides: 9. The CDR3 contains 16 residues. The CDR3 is CASSPGDSSTNYGYTF. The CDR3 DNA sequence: TGCGCCAGCAGCCCCGGGGACAGCTCCACTAACTATGGCTACACCTTC.

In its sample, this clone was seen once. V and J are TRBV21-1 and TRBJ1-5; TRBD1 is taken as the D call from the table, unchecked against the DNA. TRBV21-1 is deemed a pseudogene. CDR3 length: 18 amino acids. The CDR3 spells CASSKEPGTGGSNQPQHF. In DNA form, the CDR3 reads TGTGCCAGCAGCAAAGAACCCGGGACAGGGGGGAGCAATCAGCCCCAGCATTTT.

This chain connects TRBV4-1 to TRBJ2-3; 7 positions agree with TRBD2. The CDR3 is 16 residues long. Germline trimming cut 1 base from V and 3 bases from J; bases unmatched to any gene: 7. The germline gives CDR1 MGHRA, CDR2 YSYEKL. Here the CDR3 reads CASSQVGGGPTDTQYF. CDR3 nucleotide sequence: TGCGCCAGCAGCCAAGTTGGGGGAGGGCCAACAGATACGCAGTATTTT.

The CDR3 nucleotides are TGTGCCAGCAGTGAAGTAGCCCAAGAGACCCAGTACTTC. It yields the protein CASSEVAQETQYF. The genes are TRBV6-1 and TRBJ2-5, with D uncertain. Trimming stripped 1 base from V and 1 base from J, with 4 bases between. Germline values: CDR1 MNHNS, CDR2 SASEGT. CDR3 length: 13 residues.

DNA of the CDR3: TGCGCCAGCAGCCAACGGCCCCCGGCGACAGCGTTGAACACTGAAGCTTTCTTT. Translating gives CASSQRPPATALNTEAFF. This chain uses TRBV4-1 with TRBJ1-1; tentative D call: TRBD1 (5 bases). The CDR3 extends over 18 amino acids. Trimming took 2 bases from V and 0 from J, leaving 19 bases between them. Per germline, CDR1 MGHRA and CDR2 YSYEKL.